This TCR beta chain was captured by sequencing in a study of shared clonotypes between healthy human individuals. This CDR3 is built from 13 residues. V was cut by 0 bases and J by 6 bases, with 7 bases left in between. The germline gives CDR1 KGHSH, CDR2 LQKENI. Study outcomes and limitations: Lower generation probabilities were found for non-shared clonotypes than for those shared by all four donors. Across subsets, estimated richness was generally greater for naive than for memory populations.

Clones were read by immunoSEQ multiplex PCR, and TCRdb kept only the in-frame ones, dropping some. This sample carries over a million clones, roughly 75% of them seen once, and the ten largest clones take about 1.5%. Notes on this clone: Its matching antigen is unknown.

This chain connects TRBV18 to TRBJ2-3, with no clear D. Input material: memory CD4+ T cells sorted from blood. The subset here: CD45RA-negative fraction. The clonotype was recovered from a man aged 18 to 29 in good health. The CDR3, as DNA: TGTGCCAGCTCACCACCCACCCGCGATACGCAGTATTTT. Its protein is CASSPPTRDTQYF.